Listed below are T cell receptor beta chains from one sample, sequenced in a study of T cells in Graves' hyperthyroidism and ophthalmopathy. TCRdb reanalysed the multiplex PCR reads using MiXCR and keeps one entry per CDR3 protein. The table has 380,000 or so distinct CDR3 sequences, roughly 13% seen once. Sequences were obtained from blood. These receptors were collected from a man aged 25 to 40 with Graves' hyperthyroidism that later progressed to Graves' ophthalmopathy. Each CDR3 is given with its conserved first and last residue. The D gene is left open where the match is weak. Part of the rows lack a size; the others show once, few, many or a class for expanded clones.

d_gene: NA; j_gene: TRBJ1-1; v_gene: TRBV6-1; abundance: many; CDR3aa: CASSEEQGTMNTEAFF; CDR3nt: TGTGCCAGCAGTGAAGAACAGGGTACTATGAACACTGAAGCTTTCTTT
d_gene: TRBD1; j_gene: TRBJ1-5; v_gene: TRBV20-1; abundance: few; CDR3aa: CSADGQGEPQHF; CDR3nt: TGCAGTGCTGACGGACAGGGCGAACCCCAGCATTTT
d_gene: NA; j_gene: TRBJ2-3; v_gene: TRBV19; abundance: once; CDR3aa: CASRAVGVPDTQYF; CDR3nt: TGTGCCAGTAGGGCGGTAGGGGTCCCAGATACGCAGTATTTT
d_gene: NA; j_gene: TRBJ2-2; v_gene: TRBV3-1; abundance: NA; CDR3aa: CASSQQGLVTGELFF; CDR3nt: TGTGCCAGCAGCCAACAGGGCCTAGTCACCGGGGAGCTGTTTTTT
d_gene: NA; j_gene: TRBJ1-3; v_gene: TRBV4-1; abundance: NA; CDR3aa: CASSPDLLLYSGNTIYF; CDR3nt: TGCGCCAGCAGCCCAGATTTGTTACTCTACTCTGGAAACACCATATATTTT
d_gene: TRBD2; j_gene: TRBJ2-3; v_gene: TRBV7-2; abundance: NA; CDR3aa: CASSPGLVTDTQYF; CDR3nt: TGTGCCAGCAGCCCAGGACTAGTCACAGATACGCAGTATTTT
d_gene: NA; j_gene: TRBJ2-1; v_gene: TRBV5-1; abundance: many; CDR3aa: CASSFERGNEQFF; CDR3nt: TGCGCCAGCAGCTTTGAAAGAGGTAATGAGCAGTTCTTC
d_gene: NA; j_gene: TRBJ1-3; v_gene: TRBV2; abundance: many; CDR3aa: CASSVKGGNTIYF; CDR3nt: TGTGCCAGCAGTGTAAAGGGCGGAAACACCATATATTTT
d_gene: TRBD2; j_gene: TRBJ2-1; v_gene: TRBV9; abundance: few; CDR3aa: CASSVAASGGAGYNEQFF; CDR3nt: TGTGCCAGCAGCGTAGCGGCTAGCGGGGGGGCCGGCTACAATGAGCAGTTCTTC
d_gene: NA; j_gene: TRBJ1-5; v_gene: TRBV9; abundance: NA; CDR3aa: CASSVGGPGGNQPQHF; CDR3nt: TGTGCCAGCAGCGTAGGAGGACCGGGGGGCAATCAGCCCCAGCATTTT
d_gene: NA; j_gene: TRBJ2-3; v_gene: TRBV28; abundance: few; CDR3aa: CASSLFGGTSTDTQYF; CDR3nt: TGTGCCAGCAGTTTATTCGGCGGGACAAGCACAGATACGCAGTATTTT
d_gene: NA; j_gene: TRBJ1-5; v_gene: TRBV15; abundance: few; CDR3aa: CATSRARRRSNQPQHF; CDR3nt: TGTGCCACCAGCAGAGCCCGTCGGAGATCTAATCAGCCCCAGCATTTT
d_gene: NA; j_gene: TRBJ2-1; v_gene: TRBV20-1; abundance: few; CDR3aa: CSARDWGGQDEQFF; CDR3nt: TGCAGTGCTAGAGATTGGGGGGGGCAAGATGAGCAGTTCTTC
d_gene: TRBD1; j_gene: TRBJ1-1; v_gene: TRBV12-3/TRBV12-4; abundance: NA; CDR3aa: CASSPTGGAAEAFF; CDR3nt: TGTGCCAGCAGTCCGACAGGGGGCGCGGCTGAAGCTTTCTTT
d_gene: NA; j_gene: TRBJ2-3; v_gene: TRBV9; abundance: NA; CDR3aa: CASSVDLQGDTQYF; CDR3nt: TGTGCCAGCAGCGTAGACTTACAGGGTGATACGCAGTATTTT
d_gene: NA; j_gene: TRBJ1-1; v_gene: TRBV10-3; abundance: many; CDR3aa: CAISGVGHTEAFF; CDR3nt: TGTGCCATCAGTGGGGTCGGGCACACTGAAGCTTTCTTT
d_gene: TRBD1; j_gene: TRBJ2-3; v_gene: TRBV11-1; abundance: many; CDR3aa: CASSLGPGQSTDTQYF; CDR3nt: TGTGCCAGCAGCTTAGGCCCGGGACAGAGCACAGATACGCAGTATTTT
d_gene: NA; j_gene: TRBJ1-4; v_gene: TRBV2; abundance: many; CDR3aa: CASSEVRMGDEKLFF; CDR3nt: TGTGCCAGCAGTGAAGTCAGGATGGGCGATGAAAAACTGTTTTTT
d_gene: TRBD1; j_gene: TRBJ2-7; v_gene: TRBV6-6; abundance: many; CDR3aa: CASSYGTGASYEQYF; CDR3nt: TGTGCCAGCAGTTACGGGACAGGGGCATCCTACGAGCAGTACTTC
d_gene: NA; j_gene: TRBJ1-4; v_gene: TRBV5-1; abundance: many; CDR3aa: CASSFGRGPNEKLFF; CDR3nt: TGCGCCAGCAGCTTTGGCCGGGGTCCTAATGAAAAACTGTTTTTT
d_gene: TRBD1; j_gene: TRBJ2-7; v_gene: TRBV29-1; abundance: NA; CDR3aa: CSVRQGAREQYF; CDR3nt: TGCAGCGTTCGACAGGGGGCAAGGGAGCAGTACTTC
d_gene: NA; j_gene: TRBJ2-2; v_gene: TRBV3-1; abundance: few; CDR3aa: CASSQQLVRAGELFF; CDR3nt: TGTGCCAGCAGCCAACAGCTAGTTCGGGCCGGGGAGCTGTTTTTT